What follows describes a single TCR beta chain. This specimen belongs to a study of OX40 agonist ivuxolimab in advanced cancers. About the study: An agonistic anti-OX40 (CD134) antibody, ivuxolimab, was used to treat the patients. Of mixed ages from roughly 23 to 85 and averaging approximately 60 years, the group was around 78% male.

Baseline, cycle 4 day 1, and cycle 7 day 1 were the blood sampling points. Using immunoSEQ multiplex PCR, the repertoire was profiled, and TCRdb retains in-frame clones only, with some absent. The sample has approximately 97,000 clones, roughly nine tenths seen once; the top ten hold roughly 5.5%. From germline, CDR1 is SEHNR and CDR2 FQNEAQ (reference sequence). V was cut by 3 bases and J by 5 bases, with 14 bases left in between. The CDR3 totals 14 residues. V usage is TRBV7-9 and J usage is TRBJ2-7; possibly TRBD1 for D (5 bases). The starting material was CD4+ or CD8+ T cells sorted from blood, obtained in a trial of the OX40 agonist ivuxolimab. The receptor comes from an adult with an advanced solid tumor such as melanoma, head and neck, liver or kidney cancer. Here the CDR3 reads CASSFDRSVDEQYF. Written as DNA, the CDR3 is TGTGCCAGCAGCTTTGACAGATCCGTCGACGAGCAGTACTTC.